The clone carrying this TCR beta chain was counted once. Its antigen is unknown. TCRdb used MiXCR to reprocess the reads, holding one entry per CDR3 protein. The table records some 590,000 distinct CDR3 sequences, over 35% of them present only once. The data stem from a study of T cell repertoires in cytomegalovirus infection. Notes on the study in general: CMV-specific TCR beta clonotypes restricted by HLA-C were the ones dominating the ex vivo response. Public TCR beta family frequency separated CMV-and-HLA carriers, including in an independent cohort.

The receptor's source is a human donor in good health (CMV status not recorded). Some clones in this sample may be carry-over from other donors' samples. The sample was cultured PBMCs, taken from culture after CMV antigen stimulation.

The CDR3 DNA reads as TGTGCCAGCGGGAGGGCCCGTGCGGAGACCCAGTACTTC. Translating gives CASGRARAETQYF. The chain has TRBV19 and TRBJ2-5; 8 bases line up with TRBD2. Germline V gene data show CDR1 as LNHDA and CDR2 as SQIVND (reference sequence). After removal of 9 bases from V and 5 bases from J, the junction contained 8 bases not matched to a gene. The CDR3 totals 13 residues.